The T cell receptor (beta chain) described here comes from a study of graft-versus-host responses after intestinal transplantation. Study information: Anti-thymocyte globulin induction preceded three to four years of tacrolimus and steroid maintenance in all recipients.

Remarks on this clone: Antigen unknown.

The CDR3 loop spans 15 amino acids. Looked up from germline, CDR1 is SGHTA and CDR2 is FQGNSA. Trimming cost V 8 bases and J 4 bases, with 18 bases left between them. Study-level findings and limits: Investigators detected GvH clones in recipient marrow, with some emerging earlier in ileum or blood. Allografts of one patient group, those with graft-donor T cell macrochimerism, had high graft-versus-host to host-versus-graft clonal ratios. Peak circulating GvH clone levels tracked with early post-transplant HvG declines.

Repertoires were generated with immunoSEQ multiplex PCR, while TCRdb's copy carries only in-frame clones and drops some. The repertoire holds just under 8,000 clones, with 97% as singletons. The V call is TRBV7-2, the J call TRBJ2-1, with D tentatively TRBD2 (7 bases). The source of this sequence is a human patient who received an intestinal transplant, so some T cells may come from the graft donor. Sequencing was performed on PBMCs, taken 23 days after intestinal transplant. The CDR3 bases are TGTGCCAGCTCCCGGGGGGCTGACGGGTACAATGAGCAGTTCTTC. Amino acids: CASSRGADGYNEQFF.